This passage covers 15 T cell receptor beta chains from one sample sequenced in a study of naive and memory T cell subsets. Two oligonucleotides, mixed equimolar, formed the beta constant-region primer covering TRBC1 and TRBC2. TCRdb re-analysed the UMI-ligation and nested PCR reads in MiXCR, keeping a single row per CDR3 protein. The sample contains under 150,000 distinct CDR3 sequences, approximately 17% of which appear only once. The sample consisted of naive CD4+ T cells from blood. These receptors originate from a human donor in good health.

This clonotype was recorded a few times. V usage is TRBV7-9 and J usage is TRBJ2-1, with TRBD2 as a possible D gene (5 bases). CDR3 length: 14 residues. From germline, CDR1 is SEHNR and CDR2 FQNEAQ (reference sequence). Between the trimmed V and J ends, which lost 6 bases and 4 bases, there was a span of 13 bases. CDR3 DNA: TGTGCCAGCAGTGCTAAGCCGGGGTACAATGAGCAGTTCTTC. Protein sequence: CASSAKPGYNEQFF.

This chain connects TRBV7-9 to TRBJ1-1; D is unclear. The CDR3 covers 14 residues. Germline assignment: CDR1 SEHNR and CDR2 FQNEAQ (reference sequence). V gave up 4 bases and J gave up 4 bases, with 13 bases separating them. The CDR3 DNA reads TGTGCCAGCAGCTCCACCGAGTGGACCACTGAAGCTTTCTTT. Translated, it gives CASSSTEWTTEAFF.

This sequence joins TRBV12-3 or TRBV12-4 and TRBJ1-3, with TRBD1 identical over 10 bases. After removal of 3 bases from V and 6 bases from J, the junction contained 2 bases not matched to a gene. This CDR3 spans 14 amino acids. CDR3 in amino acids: CASSLGTGVNTIYF. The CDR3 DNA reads TGTGCCAGCAGTTTGGGGACAGGGGTAAACACCATATATTTT.

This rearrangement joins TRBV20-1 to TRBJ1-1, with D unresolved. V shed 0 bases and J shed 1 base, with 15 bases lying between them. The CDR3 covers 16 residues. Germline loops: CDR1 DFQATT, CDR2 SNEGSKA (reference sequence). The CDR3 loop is CSARDAQAFANTEAFF. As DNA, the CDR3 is TGCAGTGCTAGAGATGCGCAGGCTTTTGCGAACACTGAAGCTTTCTTT.

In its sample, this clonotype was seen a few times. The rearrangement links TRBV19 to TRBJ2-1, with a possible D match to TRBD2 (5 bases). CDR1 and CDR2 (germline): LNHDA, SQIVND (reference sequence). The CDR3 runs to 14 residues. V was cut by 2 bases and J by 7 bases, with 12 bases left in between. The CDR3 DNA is TGTGCCAGTAGTATACCGGGGATACAGAATGAGCAGTTCTTC. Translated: CASSIPGIQNEQFF.

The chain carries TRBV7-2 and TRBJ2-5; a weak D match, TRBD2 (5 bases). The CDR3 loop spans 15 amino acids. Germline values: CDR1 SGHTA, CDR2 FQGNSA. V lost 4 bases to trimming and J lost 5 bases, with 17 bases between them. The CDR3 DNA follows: TGTGCCAGCAGCTCCGGATCCCTTAAGCGGGAGACCCAGTACTTC. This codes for CASSSGSLKRETQYF. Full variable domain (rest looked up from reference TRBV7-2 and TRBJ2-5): GAGVSQSPSNKVTEKGKDVELRCDPISGHTALYWYRQSLGQGLEFLIYFQGNSAPDKSGLPSDRFSAERTGGSVSTLTIQRTQQEDSAVYLCASSSGSLKRETQYFGPGTRLLVL.

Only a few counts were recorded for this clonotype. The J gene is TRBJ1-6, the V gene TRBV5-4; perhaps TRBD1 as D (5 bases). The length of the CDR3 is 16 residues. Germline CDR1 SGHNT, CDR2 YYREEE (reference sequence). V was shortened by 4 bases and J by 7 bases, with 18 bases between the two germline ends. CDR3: CASSPTGGEQNSPLHF. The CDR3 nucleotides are TGTGCCAGCAGCCCCACCGGGGGGGAGCAGAATTCACCCCTCCACTTT.

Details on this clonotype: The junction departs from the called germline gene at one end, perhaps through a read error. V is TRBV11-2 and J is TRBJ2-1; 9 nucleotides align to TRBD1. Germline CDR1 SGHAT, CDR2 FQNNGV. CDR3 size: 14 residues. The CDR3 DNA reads TGTGACAGCAGCTTAGAAGGGACAGGGTATGAGCAGTTCTTC. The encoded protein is CDSSLEGTGYEQFF.

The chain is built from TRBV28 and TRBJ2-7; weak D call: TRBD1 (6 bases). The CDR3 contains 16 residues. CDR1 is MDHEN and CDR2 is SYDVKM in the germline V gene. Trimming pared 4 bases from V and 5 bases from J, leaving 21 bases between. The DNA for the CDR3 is TGTGCCAGCAGTTACGGGACACAGACCACACGGAACGAGCAGTACTTC. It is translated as CASSYGTQTTRNEQYF.

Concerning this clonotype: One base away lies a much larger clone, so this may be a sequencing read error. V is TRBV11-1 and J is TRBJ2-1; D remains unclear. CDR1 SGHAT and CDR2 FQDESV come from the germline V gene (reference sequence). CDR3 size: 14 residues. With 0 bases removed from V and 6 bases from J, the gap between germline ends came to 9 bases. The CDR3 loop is CASSLAAEPNEQFF. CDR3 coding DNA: TGTGCCAGCAGCTTAGCGGCAGAGCCCAATGAGCAGTTCTTC. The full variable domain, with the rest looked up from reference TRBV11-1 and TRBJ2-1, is EAEVAQSPRYKITEKSQAVAFWCDPISGHATLYWYRQILGQGPELLVQFQDESVVDDSQLPKDRFSAERLKGVDSTLKIQPAELGDSAMYLCASSLAAEPNEQFFGPGTRLTVL.

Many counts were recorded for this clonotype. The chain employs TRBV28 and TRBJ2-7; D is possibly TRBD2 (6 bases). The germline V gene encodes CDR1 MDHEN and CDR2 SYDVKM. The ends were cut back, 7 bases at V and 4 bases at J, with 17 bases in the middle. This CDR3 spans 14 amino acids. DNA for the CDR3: TGTGCCAGCACGGAGGGCCCCTCCATATACGAGCAGTACTTC. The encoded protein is CASTEGPSIYEQYF. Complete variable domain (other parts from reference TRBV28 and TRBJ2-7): DVKVTQSSRYLVKRTGEKVFLECVQDMDHENMFWYRQDPGLGLRLIYFSYDVKMKEKGDIPEGYSVSREKKERFSLILESASTNQTSMYLCASTEGPSIYEQYFGPGTRLTVT.

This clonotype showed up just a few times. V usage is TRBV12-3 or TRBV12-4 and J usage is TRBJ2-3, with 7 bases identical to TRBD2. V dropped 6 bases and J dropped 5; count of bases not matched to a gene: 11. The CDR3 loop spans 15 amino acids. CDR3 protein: CASSRRSGTIDTQYF. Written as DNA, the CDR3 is TGTGCCAGCAGCCGGCGGTCCGGGACTATAGATACGCAGTATTTT.

The CDR3 bases are TGTGCCAGCAGACCCACTAGCGGGAGTCGGTATGAGCAGTTCTTC. Protein sequence: CASRPTSGSRYEQFF. The chain employs TRBV6-2 or TRBV6-3 and TRBJ2-1, with TRBD2 matching over 11 bases. The CDR3 consists of 15 residues. Germline assignment: CDR1 MNHEY and CDR2 SVGEGT. The trim removed 6 bases at V and 8 bases at J, leaving 9 bases unmatched.

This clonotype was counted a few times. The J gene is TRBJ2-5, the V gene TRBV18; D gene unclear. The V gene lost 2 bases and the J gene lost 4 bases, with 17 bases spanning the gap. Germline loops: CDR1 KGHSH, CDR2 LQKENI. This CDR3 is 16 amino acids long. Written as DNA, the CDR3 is TGTGCCAGCTCACCAACGATGAGCGCGGTGGTAGAGACCCAGTACTTC. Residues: CASSPTMSAVVETQYF. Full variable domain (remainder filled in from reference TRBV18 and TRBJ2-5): NAGVMQNPRHLVRRRGQEARLRCSPMKGHSHVYWYRQLPEEGLKFMVYLQKENIIDESGMPKERFSAEFPKEGPSILRIQQVVRGDSAAYFCASSPTMSAVVETQYFGPGTRLLVL.

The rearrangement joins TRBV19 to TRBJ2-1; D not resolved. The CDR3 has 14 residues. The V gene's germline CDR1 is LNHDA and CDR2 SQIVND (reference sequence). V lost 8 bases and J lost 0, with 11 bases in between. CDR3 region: CASRPGYSYNEQFF. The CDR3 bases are TGTGCCAGTCGCCCCGGGTACTCCTACAATGAGCAGTTCTTC.